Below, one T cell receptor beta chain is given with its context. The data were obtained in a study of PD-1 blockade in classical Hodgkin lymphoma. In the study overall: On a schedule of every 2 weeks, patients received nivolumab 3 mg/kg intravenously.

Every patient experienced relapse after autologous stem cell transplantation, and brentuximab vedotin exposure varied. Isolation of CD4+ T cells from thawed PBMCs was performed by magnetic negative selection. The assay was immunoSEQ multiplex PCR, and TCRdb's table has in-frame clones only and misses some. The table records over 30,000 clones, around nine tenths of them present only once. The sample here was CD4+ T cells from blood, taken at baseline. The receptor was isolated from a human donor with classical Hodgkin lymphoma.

The chain's CDR3 is CASKISDSVNQPQHF. The DNA of the CDR3 is TGTGCCAGCAAAATAAGCGACAGCGTAAATCAGCCCCAGCATTTT. The rearrangement uses TRBV6-1 and TRBJ1-5, with D possibly matching TRBD1 (5 bases). The V gene lost 7 bases and the J gene lost 4 bases, with 17 bases spanning the gap. CDR3 size: 15 residues. Germline V gene sequence: CDR1 MNHNS, CDR2 SASEGT.